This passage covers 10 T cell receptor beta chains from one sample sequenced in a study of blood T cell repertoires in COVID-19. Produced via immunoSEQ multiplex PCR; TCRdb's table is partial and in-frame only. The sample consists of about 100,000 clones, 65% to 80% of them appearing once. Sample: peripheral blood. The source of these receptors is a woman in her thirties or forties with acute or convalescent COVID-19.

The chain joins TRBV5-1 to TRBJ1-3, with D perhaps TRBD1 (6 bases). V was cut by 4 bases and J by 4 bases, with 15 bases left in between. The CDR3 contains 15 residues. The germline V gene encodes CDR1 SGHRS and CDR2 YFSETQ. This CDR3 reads CASSPLGTNGNTIYF. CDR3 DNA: TGCGCCAGCAGCCCTCTCGGGACAAACGGAAACACCATATATTTT.

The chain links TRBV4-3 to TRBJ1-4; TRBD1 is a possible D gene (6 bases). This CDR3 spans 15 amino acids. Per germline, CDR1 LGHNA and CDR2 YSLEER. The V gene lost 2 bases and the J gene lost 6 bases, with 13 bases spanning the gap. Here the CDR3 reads CASSQIQGVDEKLFF. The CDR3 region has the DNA TGCGCCAGCAGCCAAATACAGGGAGTCGATGAAAAACTGTTTTTT.

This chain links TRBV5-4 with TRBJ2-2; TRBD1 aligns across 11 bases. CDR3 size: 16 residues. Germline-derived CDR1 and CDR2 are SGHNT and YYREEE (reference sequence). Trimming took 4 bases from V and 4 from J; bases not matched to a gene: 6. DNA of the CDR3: TGTGCCAGCAGCCAAGGACAGGGGGCCATCACCGGGGAGCTGTTTTTT. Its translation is CASSQGQGAITGELFF.

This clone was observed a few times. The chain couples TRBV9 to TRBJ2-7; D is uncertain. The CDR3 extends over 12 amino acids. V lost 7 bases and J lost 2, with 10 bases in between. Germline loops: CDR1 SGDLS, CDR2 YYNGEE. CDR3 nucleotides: TGTGCCAGCCCTTGGGCCACCTACGAGCAGTACTTC. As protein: CASPWATYEQYF.

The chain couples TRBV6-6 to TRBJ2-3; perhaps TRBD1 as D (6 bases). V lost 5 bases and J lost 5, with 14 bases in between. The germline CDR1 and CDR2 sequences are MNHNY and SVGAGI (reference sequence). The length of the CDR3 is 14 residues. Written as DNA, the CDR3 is TGTGCCAGCAGTCAGTCAGGGGTGGGAGATACGCAGTATTTT. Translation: CASSQSGVGDTQYF.

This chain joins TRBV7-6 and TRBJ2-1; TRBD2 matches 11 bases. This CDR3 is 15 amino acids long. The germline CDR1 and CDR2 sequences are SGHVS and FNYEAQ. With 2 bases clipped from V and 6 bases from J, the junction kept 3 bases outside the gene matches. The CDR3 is CASSLFSGGANEQFF. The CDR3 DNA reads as TGTGCCAGCAGCTTATTTAGCGGGGGGGCCAATGAGCAGTTCTTC.

The CDR3 nucleotides read TGTGCCTGGAGTGTACAGGGGGATACGCAGTATTTT. The encoded protein is CAWSVQGDTQYF. The chain employs TRBV30 and TRBJ2-3, with 7 bases fitting TRBD1. The germline V gene encodes CDR1 GTSNPN and CDR2 SVGIG (reference sequence). V dropped 0 bases and J dropped 6; count of bases not matched to a gene: 0. The CDR3 extends over 12 amino acids.

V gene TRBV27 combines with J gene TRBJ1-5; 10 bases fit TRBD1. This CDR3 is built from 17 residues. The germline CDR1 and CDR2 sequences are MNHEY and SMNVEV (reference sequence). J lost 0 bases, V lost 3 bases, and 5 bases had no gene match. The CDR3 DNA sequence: TGTGCCAGCAGTTTTCCCGACAGGGGGCATAGCAATCAGCCCCAGCATTTT. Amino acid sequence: CASSFPDRGHSNQPQHF.

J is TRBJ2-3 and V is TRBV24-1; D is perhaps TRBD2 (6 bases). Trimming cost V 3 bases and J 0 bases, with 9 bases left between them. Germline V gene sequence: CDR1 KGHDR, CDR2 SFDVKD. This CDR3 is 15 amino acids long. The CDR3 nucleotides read TGTGCCACCAGTGATCCGGGGGTTAGCACAGATACGCAGTATTTT. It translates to CATSDPGVSTDTQYF.

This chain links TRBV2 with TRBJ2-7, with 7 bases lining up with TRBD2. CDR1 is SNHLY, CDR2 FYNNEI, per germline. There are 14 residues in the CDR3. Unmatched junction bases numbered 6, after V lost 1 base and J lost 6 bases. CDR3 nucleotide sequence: TGTGCCAGCAGTGAAGTGTCGGGACTATCCGAGCAGTACTTC. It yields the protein CASSEVSGLSEQYF.